This entry lists 3 T cell receptor beta chains sequenced from one sample in a study of identical twins. TCRdb itself ran the 5' RACE reads through MiXCR, one entry per CDR3 protein. The sample carries approximately 670,000 distinct CDR3 sequences, roughly 6.2% recorded once. The sample comprised naive T cells sorted from blood. The receptors shown here come from a man between 18 and 35 years old in good health.

The chain links TRBV18 to TRBJ2-7; a weak D match, TRBD2 (5 bases). The CDR3 consists of 13 residues. V lost 2 bases and J lost 5, with 10 bases in between. Germline CDR1 is KGHSH and CDR2 is LQKENI. The CDR3: CASSPSTADEQYF. CDR3 nucleotides: TGTGCCAGCTCACCAAGCACAGCGGACGAGCAGTACTTC.

This clonotype was seen repeatedly, ten times or more. The chain is built from TRBV29-1 and TRBJ2-1; 10 bases line up with TRBD2. The CDR3 is 15 amino acids. The V and J ends lost 0 bases and 10 bases, in that order; junction bases with no gene match: 9. The germline V gene encodes CDR1 SQVTM and CDR2 ANQGSEA. CDR3 DNA sequence: TGCAGCGTTGAAGATCTAAGCGGGAGGGCCCGGGAGCAGTTCTTC. It encodes CSVEDLSGRAREQFF.

This clonotype came up many times. The chain uses TRBV2 and TRBJ2-1; weak D call: TRBD2 (5 bases). The CDR3 spans 12 residues. Germline CDR1 and CDR2: SNHLY and FYNNEI. V lost 6 bases to trimming and J lost 5 bases, with 8 bases between them. The CDR3, as DNA: TGTGCCAGCAGATGGGAGCACAATGAGCAGTTCTTC. This encodes CASRWEHNEQFF.